These 5 T cell receptor beta chains came from one sample sequenced in a study of blood T cell repertoires in COVID-19. Produced via immunoSEQ multiplex PCR; TCRdb's table is partial and in-frame only. The repertoire holds 200,000 to 300,000 clones, 75% to 85% seen once, with 7.5% in the top ten. The sequenced sample consisted of peripheral blood. These receptors all stem from a woman of 80 years or more with COVID-19, enrolled during active disease.

The J gene is TRBJ1-6, the V gene TRBV5-1, with D perhaps matching TRBD1 (6 bases). This CDR3 region has 14 residues. The ends were cut back, 0 bases at V and 13 bases at J, with 14 bases in the middle. CDR1 is SGHRS, CDR2 YFSETQ, per germline. The CDR3 sequence: CASSLGQDSLPLHF. The CDR3 DNA reads TGCGCCAGCAGCTTGGGACAGGATTCCCTCCCCCTCCACTTT.

This clone appeared a few times. The chain carries TRBV2 and TRBJ1-6; tentative D call: TRBD1 (5 bases). The V end was cut by 1 base, the J end by 7 bases, with 11 bases between. This CDR3 is built from 15 residues. Germline V CDR1 and CDR2: SNHLY, FYNNEI. CDR3 amino acids: CASSEEGRRNSPLHF. The CDR3 coding sequence is TGTGCCAGCAGTGAAGAGGGGCGAAGAAATTCACCCCTCCACTTT.

The chain carries TRBV29-1 and TRBJ2-3; TRBD2 might be the D (6 bases). The CDR3 contains 16 residues. CDR1 and CDR2 (germline): SQVTM, ANQGSEA. The V end lost 4 bases, the J end lost 2 bases, and 19 bases lay between the germline ends. The CDR3 loop is CSVVEGRLKDTDTQYF. In DNA, the CDR3 is TGCAGCGTTGTGGAGGGCCGCCTCAAGGACACAGATACGCAGTATTTT.

This clone turned up a few times. The chain combines TRBV5-4 with TRBJ1-5, with 7 positions matching TRBD1. The germline V gene has CDR1 SGHNT and CDR2 YYREEE (reference sequence). Trimming cost V 3 bases and J 7 bases; bases outside gene matches: 4. This CDR3 spans 13 amino acids. CDR3 region: CASSYDRDQPQHF. The CDR3 nucleotides are TGTGCCAGCAGCTATGACAGGGACCAGCCCCAGCATTTT.

The chain couples TRBV9 to TRBJ1-2; D unclear. Germline V gene sequence: CDR1 SGDLS, CDR2 YYNGEE. The germline V and J ends were trimmed by 0 bases and 3 bases, with 12 bases remaining between them. The CDR3 extends over 15 amino acids. DNA of the CDR3: TGTGCCAGCAGCGTAGCTCACCGGGTGGACTATGGCTACACCTTC. This encodes CASSVAHRVDYGYTF.